What follows is one T cell receptor beta chain and its context. Its target is not known. This sample was taken from a study of cytomegalovirus exposure and HLA in healthy donors. Study-wide results and caveats: The study recorded 160 or so TCR beta chains that were cytomegalovirus-associated. According to an earlier analysis, most TCR beta V segments yielded productive rearrangements about 87% or about 30% of the time.

Per germline, CDR1 KGHSH and CDR2 LQKENI. The CDR3 totals 14 residues. After removal of 4 bases from V and 3 bases from J, the junction contained 4 bases not matched to a gene. Vbeta (60) and Jbeta (13) primers were used in the PCR. Assay: immunoSEQ multiplex PCR; the TCRdb copy retains only in-frame clones and omits some. The table has 160,000 or so clones, under 80% seen once. The genes are TRBV18 and TRBJ2-7; 9 nucleotides align to TRBD1. The sequencing input was PBMCs. This receptor was taken from a human donor in good health. CDR3 sequence reads: CASSQTGGGYEQYF. The CDR3 nucleotides are TGTGCCAGCTCACAAACAGGGGGCGGCTACGAGCAGTACTTC. The full variable domain, in which reference TRBV18 and TRBJ2-7 provide the parts outside the CDR3, is NAGVMQNPRHLVRRRGQEARLRCSPMKGHSHVYWYRQLPEEGLKFMVYLQKENIIDESGMPKERFSAEFPKEGPSILRIQQVVRGDSAAYFCASSQTGGGYEQYFGPGTRLTVT.